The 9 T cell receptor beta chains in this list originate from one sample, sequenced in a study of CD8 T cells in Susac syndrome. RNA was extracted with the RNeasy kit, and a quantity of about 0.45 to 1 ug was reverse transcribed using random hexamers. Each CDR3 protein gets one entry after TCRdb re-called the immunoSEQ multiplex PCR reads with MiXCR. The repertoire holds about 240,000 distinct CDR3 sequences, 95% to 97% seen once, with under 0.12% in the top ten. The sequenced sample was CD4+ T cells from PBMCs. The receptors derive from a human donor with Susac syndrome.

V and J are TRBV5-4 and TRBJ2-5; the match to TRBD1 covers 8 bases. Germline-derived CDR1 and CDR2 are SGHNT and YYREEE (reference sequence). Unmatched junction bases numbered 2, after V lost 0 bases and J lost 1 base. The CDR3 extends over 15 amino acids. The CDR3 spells CASSLGRGLQETQYF. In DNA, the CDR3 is TGTGCCAGCAGCTTGGGCAGGGGGCTCCAAGAGACCCAGTACTTC.

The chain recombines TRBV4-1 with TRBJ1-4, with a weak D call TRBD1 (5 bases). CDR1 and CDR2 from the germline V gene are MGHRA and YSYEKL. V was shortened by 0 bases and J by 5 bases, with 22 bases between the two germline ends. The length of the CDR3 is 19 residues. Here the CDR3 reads CASSQDPIGSHDSNEKLFF. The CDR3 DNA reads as TGCGCCAGCAGCCAAGATCCCATCGGGAGCCACGACAGCAATGAAAAACTGTTTTTT.

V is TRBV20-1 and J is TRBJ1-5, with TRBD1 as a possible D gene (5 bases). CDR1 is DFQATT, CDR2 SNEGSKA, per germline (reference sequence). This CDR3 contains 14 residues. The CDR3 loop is CSAVGAKGNQPQHF. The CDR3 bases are TGCAGCGCTGTTGGGGCGAAGGGCAATCAGCCCCAGCATTTT.

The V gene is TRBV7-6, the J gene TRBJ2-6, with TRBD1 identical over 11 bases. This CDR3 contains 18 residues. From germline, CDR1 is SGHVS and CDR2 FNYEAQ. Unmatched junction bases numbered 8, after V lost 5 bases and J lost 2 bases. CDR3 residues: CASSTRTGGLPGANVLTF. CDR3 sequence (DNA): TGTGCCAGCAGCACCCGGACAGGGGGCTTGCCTGGGGCCAACGTCCTGACTTTC.

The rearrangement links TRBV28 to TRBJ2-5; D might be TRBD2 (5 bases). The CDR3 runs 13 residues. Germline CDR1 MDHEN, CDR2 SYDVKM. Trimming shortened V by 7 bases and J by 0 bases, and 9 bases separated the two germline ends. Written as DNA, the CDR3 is TGTGCCAGCACCCCGGGGTACCAAGAGACCCAGTACTTC. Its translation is CASTPGYQETQYF. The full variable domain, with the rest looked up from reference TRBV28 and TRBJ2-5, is DVKVTQSSRYLVKRTGEKVFLECVQDMDHENMFWYRQDPGLGLRLIYFSYDVKMKEKGDIPEGYSVSREKKERFSLILESASTNQTSMYLCASTPGYQETQYFGPGTRLLVL.

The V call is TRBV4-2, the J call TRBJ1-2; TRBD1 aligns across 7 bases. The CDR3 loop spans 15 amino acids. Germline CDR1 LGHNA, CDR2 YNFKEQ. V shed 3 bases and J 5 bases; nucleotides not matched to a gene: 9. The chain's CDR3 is CASSQGSTGQYGYTF. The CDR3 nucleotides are TGTGCCAGCAGCCAGGGCTCGACAGGGCAGTATGGCTACACCTTC.

The CDR3 DNA reads TGCGCCAGCAGCTTGGATCCTAGCGGGGGGTTCAGTGAGCAGTTCTTC. As protein: CASSLDPSGGFSEQFF. The V call is TRBV5-1, the J call TRBJ2-1; 11 positions match TRBD2. This CDR3 region has 16 residues. Germline V lookup: CDR1 SGHRS, CDR2 YFSETQ. V dropped 0 bases and J dropped 9; count of bases not matched to a gene: 8.

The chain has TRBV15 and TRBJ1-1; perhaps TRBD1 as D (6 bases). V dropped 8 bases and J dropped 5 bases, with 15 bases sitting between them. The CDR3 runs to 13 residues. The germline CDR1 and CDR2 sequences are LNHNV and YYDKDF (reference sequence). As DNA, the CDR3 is TGTGCCACCGTCGCCCAGGGGAAGACTGAAGCTTTCTTT. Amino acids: CATVAQGKTEAFF. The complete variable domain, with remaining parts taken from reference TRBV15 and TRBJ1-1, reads DAMVIQNPRYQVTQFGKPVTLSCSQTLNHNVMYWYQQKSSQAPKLLFHYYDKDFNNEADTPDNFQSRRPNTSFCFLDIRSPGLGDTAMYLCATVAQGKTEAFFGQGTRLTVV.

The CDR3: CASSYDRGQETQYF. The CDR3 DNA reads as TGTGCCAGCAGTTACGACCGGGGCCAAGAGACCCAGTACTTC. J is TRBJ2-5 and V is TRBV6-6; D is perhaps TRBD2 (5 bases). V shed 2 bases and J shed 1 base, with 8 bases lying between them. CDR1 is MNHNY and CDR2 is SVGAGI in the germline V gene (reference sequence). CDR3 length equals 14 residues.